This T cell receptor beta chain was identified during a study of blood T cell repertoires in COVID-19. For the study at large: Donors in the United States, Italy and Spain gave samples during acute or convalescent COVID-19. PBMCs, B-cell-depleted T cells, or T cells provided the cDNA or gDNA that made up the material.

Trimming removed 3 bases from V and 8 bases from J, with 19 bases in between. Per germline, CDR1 LGHNA and CDR2 YSLEER. The CDR3 has 16 amino acids. Sequenced by immunoSEQ multiplex PCR; TCRdb stores in-frame clones only, minus some. Of about 190,000 clones detected, roughly 82% appear once; the ten largest clones hold about 5%. Participants were aged roughly 18 to 100 years from approximately 24 US areas. Clinical history reported by participants formed the basis on which cohorts were assigned. The sequence was obtained from a woman aged 60-70 years with acute COVID-19. Material for sequencing was PBMCs or T cells enriched from blood (not recorded which). The rearrangement joins TRBV4-3 to TRBJ1-4; D gene unclear. Here the CDR3 DNA reads TGCGCCAGCAGCCATGGTGACCGGACGGGAGGCGAAAAACTGTTTTTT. As protein: CASSHGDRTGGEKLFF.